This T cell receptor beta chain was retrieved from a study of blood T cell repertoires in COVID-19. The overall study: Samples of COVID-19 (acute and convalescent) were obtained from the United States, Italy and Spain. Sample material is recorded as cDNA or gDNA derived from T cells, B-cell-depleted T cells, or PBMCs.

CDR1 is MRHNA, CDR2 SNTAGT, per germline. This CDR3 has 12 amino acids. V lost 0 bases and J lost 11, with 8 bases in between. Sequenced by immunoSEQ multiplex PCR; TCRdb stores in-frame clones only, minus some. The sample has hundreds of thousands of clones, under 90% seen once. The chain has TRBV6-4 and TRBJ1-5; no reliable D call. Sequenced sample: PBMCs or T cells enriched from blood (not recorded which). This clonotype originated in a woman aged 25-40 years with acute COVID-19. Here the CDR3 reads CASSDSLGAQHF. DNA of the CDR3: TGTGCCAGCAGTGACTCCCTGGGCGCCCAGCATTTT.